This passage covers 32 T cell receptor beta chains from one sample sequenced in a study of sequential checkpoint blockade in melanoma. TCRdb's table, derived via immunoSEQ multiplex PCR, lists solely in-frame clones and lacks some. Here the sample spans about 9,600 clones, about 26% being singletons. Treatment indicated: randomized to nivolumab then ipilimumab (arm A) or the reverse (arm B). Here the sequenced sample was tumor tissue (inferred from file names), taken from a patient given nivolumab and ipilimumab in sequence. The receptors stem from a human donor with melanoma.

The chain uses TRBV11-3 and TRBJ2-1; 11 bases are a match to TRBD2. V lost 3 bases, J lost 4 bases, and 5 bases stayed unmatched. The CDR3 is made up of 16 amino acids. Germline CDR1 SGHNT, CDR2 YENEEA. The CDR3 sequence: CASSFEVAGGYNEQFF. CDR3 DNA: TGTGCCAGCAGCTTTGAGGTAGCGGGGGGGTACAATGAGCAGTTCTTC.

The chain uses TRBV9 and TRBJ2-1; 9 positions match TRBD2. The CDR3 has 16 amino acids. CDR1 SGDLS and CDR2 YYNGEE come from the germline V gene. The J segment lost 8 bases and the V segment lost 3 bases, leaving 12 bases of the junction unmatched. CDR3 nucleotides: TGTGCCAGCAGCGCCCGCCGTGGTAGCGGGGGCCATGAGCAGTTCTTC. Translating it yields CASSARRGSGGHEQFF.

This clone appeared a few times. The genes are TRBV6-8 and TRBJ1-2; 12 bases are shared with TRBD1. Germline V gives CDR1 MNHGY, CDR2 SAAAGT. J gave up 7 bases and V 7 bases, and 13 bases lay outside the gene matches. This CDR3 is built from 16 residues. CDR3 amino acids: CASTLSRDRGRGGYTF. CDR3 nucleotides: TGTGCCAGCACCCTAAGCCGGGACAGGGGGCGAGGTGGCTACACCTTC.

The chain joins TRBV5-1 to TRBJ1-1; a possible D gene is TRBD1 (5 bases). This CDR3 has 15 residues. Germline V gene lookup returns CDR1 SGHRS and CDR2 YFSETQ. V was shortened by 0 bases and J by 0 bases, with 9 bases between the two germline ends. The CDR3 spells CASSLVGTVNTEAFF. The CDR3 bases are TGCGCCAGCAGCTTGGTCGGGACGGTGAACACTGAAGCTTTCTTT.

This clone has a handful of counts. The chain employs TRBV10-2 and TRBJ2-3, with TRBD1 matching 7 bases. Unmatched junction bases numbered 8, after V lost 11 bases and J lost 3 bases. The germline gives CDR1 WSHSY, CDR2 SAAADI. The CDR3 extends over 13 amino acids. CDR3 sequence reads: CAVRTGETDTQYF. The CDR3, as DNA: TGCGCCGTGAGAACAGGGGAAACAGATACGCAGTATTTT.

This clone has only a few counts. The V and J genes are TRBV19 and TRBJ1-5; D gene uncertain. The V gene's germline CDR1 is LNHDA and CDR2 SQIVND (reference sequence). The CDR3 sequence is 13 residues long. V was trimmed by 2 bases and J by 7 bases, leaving 9 bases between them. The CDR3 is CASSILGEQPQHF. CDR3 coding DNA: TGTGCCAGTAGTATATTAGGTGAACAGCCCCAGCATTTT.

The rearrangement joins TRBV18 to TRBJ1-1; 7 bases line up with TRBD1. CDR3 length: 13 amino acids. With 6 bases clipped from V and 3 bases from J, the junction kept 4 bases outside the gene matches. CDR1 and CDR2 (germline): KGHSH, LQKENI. The CDR3 nucleotides read TGTGCCAGCTCCCTGGGACAGCACACTGAAGCTTTCTTT. Translation gives CASSLGQHTEAFF.

There are many counts of this clone. The chain recombines TRBV23-1 with TRBJ2-2, with 7 bases lining up with TRBD1. TRBV23-1 is an open reading frame, and its role is uncertain. Unmatched junction bases numbered 5, after V lost 6 bases and J lost 7 bases. This CDR3 contains 13 residues. The CDR3 loop reads CASRTGTSGELFF. The DNA for the CDR3 is TGCGCCAGCAGGACAGGGACGAGCGGGGAGCTGTTTTTT.

This clone is a singleton in its sample. J is TRBJ2-7 and V is TRBV5-1; D gene ambiguous. The CDR3 extends over 15 amino acids. Germline V gene lookup returns CDR1 SGHRS and CDR2 YFSETQ. The V end lost 4 bases, the J end lost 4 bases, and 18 bases lay between the germline ends. This chain's CDR3 is CASSIDASHGYEQYV. The CDR3 DNA sequence: TGCGCCAGCAGCATCGACGCCAGCCACGGATACGAGCAGTACGTC.

J is TRBJ2-3 and V is TRBV11-3; tentatively, D is TRBD1 or TRBD2 (5 bases each). The V and J ends lost 7 bases and 2 bases respectively, with 16 bases between them. The CDR3 is 15 amino acids. Germline CDR1 SGHNT, CDR2 YENEEA. CDR3 coding DNA: TGTGCCAGCACCCTGTTGGGGGTTTCCACAGATACGCAGTATTTT. Translating gives CASTLLGVSTDTQYF.

The rearrangement uses TRBV5-1 and TRBJ1-1, with TRBD1 matching over 9 bases. Looked up from germline, CDR1 is SGHRS and CDR2 is YFSETQ. CDR3 size: 14 residues. V gave up 4 bases and J gave up 1 base; unmatched junction bases: 2. The CDR3 bases are TGCGCCAGCAGCGGACAGGGGCCGAACACTGAAGCTTTCTTT. It specifies CASSGQGPNTEAFF.

This clone is medium-sized by share. The V call is TRBV11-3, the J call TRBJ2-3; D unclear. Germline V CDR1 and CDR2: SGHNT, YENEEA. Trimming cost V 5 bases and J 9 bases, with 24 bases left between them. The CDR3 totals 16 residues. The CDR3 reads CASSPQNRLEGSTQYF. As DNA, the CDR3 is TGTGCCAGCAGCCCCCAAAATAGGCTAGAAGGGTCGACGCAGTATTTT.

This clone was seen a handful of times. V and J are TRBV28 and TRBJ2-1, with 7 positions matching TRBD1. V shed 5 bases, J shed 6 bases, and the junction held 4 bases outside the gene matches. This CDR3 has 13 amino acids. Germline CDR1 and CDR2: MDHEN and SYDVKM. CDR3 protein: CASSLGTVNEQFF. The CDR3 DNA reads TGTGCCAGCAGTCTGGGGACAGTCAATGAGCAGTTCTTC.

Sample share makes this clone medium-sized. The chain uses TRBV6-8 and TRBJ1-1, with a tentative D call TRBD1 (6 bases). This CDR3 is built from 15 residues. The V end was cut by 10 bases, the J end by 0 bases, with 18 bases between. CDR1 is MNHGY, CDR2 SAAAGT, per germline. This chain's CDR3 is CATTPLGGLNTEAFF. The CDR3 DNA is TGTGCCACTACACCTCTCGGGGGCCTGAACACTGAAGCTTTCTTT.

This clone was counted at least ten times. The rearrangement links TRBV11-3 to TRBJ2-1; D unresolved. The CDR3 consists of 14 residues. The V end was cut by 8 bases, the J end by 2 bases, with 13 bases between. The V gene's germline CDR1 is SGHNT and CDR2 YENEEA. CDR3 protein: CASGSDGPYNEQFF. The CDR3 DNA reads TGTGCCAGCGGGTCGGACGGACCCTACAATGAGCAGTTCTTC.

V and J are TRBV14 and TRBJ2-5; 7 bases are shared with TRBD2. This CDR3 is 17 amino acids long. Trimming at V came to 3 bases and at J to 0 bases, leaving 10 bases not matched to a gene. CDR1 and CDR2 (germline): SGHDN, FVKESK. This CDR3 reads CASSHGRGNVYQETQYF. The CDR3 DNA sequence: TGTGCCAGCAGCCATGGGAGGGGAAACGTGTACCAAGAGACCCAGTACTTC.

This clone was recorded a few times. Here the CDR3 reads CASMVGAGNTIYF. CDR3 nucleotide sequence: TGTGCCAGCATGGTGGGGGCCGGAAACACCATATATTTT. This rearrangement joins TRBV6-8 to TRBJ1-3; TRBD1 is a possible D gene (6 bases). V was cut by 7 bases and J by 4 bases, with 11 bases left in between. Germline V CDR1 and CDR2: MNHGY, SAAAGT. CDR3 length: 13 residues.

This clone was seen at least ten times. The V call is TRBV11-3, the J call TRBJ1-1, with 8 nucleotides matching TRBD1. The CDR3 extends over 15 amino acids. In germline, CDR1 is SGHNT, CDR2 YENEEA. The J segment lost 3 bases and the V segment lost 6 bases, leaving 9 bases of the junction unmatched. The CDR3 bases are TGTGCCAGCAGAACAGGGGGGACGGACTACACTGAAGCTTTCTTT. Its translation is CASRTGGTDYTEAFF. The full variable domain, rest sourced from reference TRBV11-3 and TRBJ1-1, is EAGVVQSPRYKIIEKKQPVAFWCNPISGHNTLYWYLQNLGQGPELLIRYENEEAVDDSQLPKDRFSAERLKGVDSTLKIQPAELGDSAVYLCASRTGGTDYTEAFFGQGTRLTVV.

The DNA of the CDR3 is TGTGCCAGCAGCCTAGACAGGGGCTCCTCCTACGAGCAGTACTTC. It translates to CASSLDRGSSYEQYF. The chain has TRBV14 and TRBJ2-7, with 8 bases identical to TRBD1. Germline V gene lookup returns CDR1 SGHDN and CDR2 FVKESK. The CDR3 runs to 15 residues. The junction had 5 bases not matched to a gene; V was cut back by 4 bases and J by 0 bases.

The rearrangement joins TRBV11-3 to TRBJ2-5; D is uncertain. This CDR3 comprises 15 residues. CDR1 is SGHNT and CDR2 is YENEEA in the germline V gene. V was shortened by 6 bases and J by 1 base, with 15 bases between the two germline ends. This CDR3 is CASSFEWQLQETQYF. CDR3 coding DNA: TGTGCCAGCAGTTTCGAATGGCAGCTCCAAGAGACCCAGTACTTC.

The chain recombines TRBV5-1 with TRBJ1-4; TRBD1 aligns across 7 bases. The germline gives CDR1 SGHRS, CDR2 YFSETQ. The J segment lost 8 bases and the V segment lost 0 bases, leaving 7 bases of the junction unmatched. CDR3 size: 15 residues. The CDR3 region is CASSLGGTANEKLFF. Here the CDR3 DNA reads TGCGCCAGCAGCTTGGGTGGGACAGCCAACGAAAAACTGTTTTTT.

The chain uses TRBV19 and TRBJ2-3; maybe TRBD2 (7 bases). V dropped 1 base and J dropped 2 bases, with 13 bases sitting between them. This CDR3 is built from 16 residues. CDR1 is LNHDA, CDR2 SQIVND, per germline (reference sequence). CDR3 bases: TGTGCCAGTAGTATAGGTTCGGGGGGACACACAGATACGCAGTATTTT. The encoded protein is CASSIGSGGHTDTQYF.

The chain links TRBV7-4 to TRBJ1-1; the D gene is possibly TRBD1 (6 bases). Per germline, CDR1 SGHVT and CDR2 SQSDAQ. Trimming removed 5 bases from V and 8 bases from J, with 15 bases in between. The CDR3 loop spans 13 amino acids. The CDR3 region is CASSAQTGGEAFF. CDR3 in DNA: TGTGCCAGCAGCGCACAGACAGGAGGGGAAGCTTTCTTT.

The chain joins TRBV10-2 to TRBJ2-7, with TRBD2 as a possible D gene (6 bases). There are 14 residues in the CDR3. Germline V lookup: CDR1 WSHSY, CDR2 SAAADI. Trimming pared 6 bases from V and 3 bases from J, leaving 15 bases between. CDR3 nucleotides: TGCGCCAGCAGGTCCGGGACTGCCCTCTACGAGCAGTACGTC. Translated, it gives CASRSGTALYEQYV.

This clone was counted a few times. This rearrangement joins TRBV18 to TRBJ1-1, with D hard to call. The CDR3 runs to 17 residues. The germline V gene encodes CDR1 KGHSH and CDR2 LQKENI. Trimming left V 3 bases short and J 0 bases short, with 17 bases between. The CDR3 here is CASSPRPMPMLNTEAFF. The DNA of the CDR3 is TGTGCCAGCTCACCCCGGCCGATGCCTATGTTGAACACTGAAGCTTTCTTT.

J is TRBJ2-1 and V is TRBV5-1; 7 nucleotides agree with TRBD1. Germline-derived CDR1 and CDR2 are SGHRS and YFSETQ. The CDR3 consists of 16 residues. The trim removed 4 bases at V and 0 bases at J, leaving 7 bases unmatched. Here the CDR3 reads CASSPRDRSSYNEQFF. The CDR3 region has the DNA TGCGCCAGCAGCCCTCGGGACAGAAGCTCCTACAATGAGCAGTTCTTC.

This clone occurred a few times. This sequence joins TRBV9 and TRBJ2-7; weak D call: TRBD2 (6 bases). Germline lookup yields CDR1 SGDLS and CDR2 YYNGEE. The CDR3 contains 13 residues. The V and J ends lost 5 bases and 4 bases respectively, with 13 bases between them. CDR3 nucleotides: TGTGCCAGCAGTGGTCTAGGGAGGTACGAGCAGTACGTC. Translated, it gives CASSGLGRYEQYV.

This clone turned up a few times. CDR3 bases: TGCAGCGTTGAAGACCAAGCGACAGGGTACCCGAACACTGAAGCTTTCTTT. It specifies CSVEDQATGYPNTEAFF. This chain links TRBV29-1 with TRBJ1-1; the match to TRBD1 covers 7 bases. The trim removed 0 bases at V and 1 base at J, leaving 11 bases unmatched. This CDR3 is 17 amino acids long. Germline CDR1 SQVTM, CDR2 ANQGSEA.

This clone is termed medium-sized (0.01 to 0.1%). The V gene is TRBV11-3, the J gene TRBJ2-7; D is undetermined. Germline loops: CDR1 SGHNT, CDR2 YENEEA. Trimming stripped 3 bases from V and 1 base from J, with 10 bases between. CDR3 size: 14 residues. DNA of the CDR3: TGTGCCAGCAGCTTCACGGACGGGTCCTACGAGCAGTACTTC. Its translation is CASSFTDGSYEQYF.

The chain joins TRBV4-1 to TRBJ1-5, with 10 bases that match TRBD1. The CDR3 has 16 residues. Germline values: CDR1 MGHRA, CDR2 YSYEKL. V gave up 0 bases and J gave up 5 bases; unmatched junction bases: 4. The CDR3 is CASSQEGDRGHQPQHF. The CDR3 DNA reads as TGCGCCAGCAGCCAAGAGGGGGACAGGGGCCATCAGCCCCAGCATTTT.

This clone showed up many times. This chain links TRBV9 with TRBJ1-5, with D hard to call. The CDR3 runs to 14 residues. The V end lost 1 base, the J end lost 7 bases, and 12 bases lay between the germline ends. Germline lookup yields CDR1 SGDLS and CDR2 YYNGEE. The CDR3 sequence is CASSVTGSEQPQHF. The DNA for the CDR3 is TGTGCCAGCAGCGTAACGGGGTCTGAGCAGCCCCAGCATTTT. The full variable domain, rest sourced from reference TRBV9 and TRBJ1-5, is DSGVTQTPKHLITATGQRVTLRCSPRSGDLSVYWYQQSLDQGLQFLIQYYNGEERAKGNILERFSAQQFPDLHSELNLSSLELGDSALYFCASSVTGSEQPQHFGDGTRLSIL.

The chain combines TRBV5-1 with TRBJ2-7; TRBD2 aligns across 8 bases. CDR3 length: 17 amino acids. CDR1 SGHRS and CDR2 YFSETQ come from the germline V gene. With V trimmed by 0 bases and J by 0 bases, 8 bases remained unmatched. CDR3 sequence: CASSLAADSGGSYEQYF. DNA of the CDR3: TGCGCCAGCAGCTTGGCTGCGGACAGCGGGGGCTCCTACGAGCAGTACTTC. Full variable domain (remainder filled in from reference TRBV5-1 and TRBJ2-7): KAGVTQTPRYLIKTRGQQVTLSCSPISGHRSVSWYQQTPGQGLQFLFEYFSETQRNKGNFPGRFSGRQFSNSRSEMNVSTLELGDSALYLCASSLAADSGGSYEQYFGPGTRLTVT.